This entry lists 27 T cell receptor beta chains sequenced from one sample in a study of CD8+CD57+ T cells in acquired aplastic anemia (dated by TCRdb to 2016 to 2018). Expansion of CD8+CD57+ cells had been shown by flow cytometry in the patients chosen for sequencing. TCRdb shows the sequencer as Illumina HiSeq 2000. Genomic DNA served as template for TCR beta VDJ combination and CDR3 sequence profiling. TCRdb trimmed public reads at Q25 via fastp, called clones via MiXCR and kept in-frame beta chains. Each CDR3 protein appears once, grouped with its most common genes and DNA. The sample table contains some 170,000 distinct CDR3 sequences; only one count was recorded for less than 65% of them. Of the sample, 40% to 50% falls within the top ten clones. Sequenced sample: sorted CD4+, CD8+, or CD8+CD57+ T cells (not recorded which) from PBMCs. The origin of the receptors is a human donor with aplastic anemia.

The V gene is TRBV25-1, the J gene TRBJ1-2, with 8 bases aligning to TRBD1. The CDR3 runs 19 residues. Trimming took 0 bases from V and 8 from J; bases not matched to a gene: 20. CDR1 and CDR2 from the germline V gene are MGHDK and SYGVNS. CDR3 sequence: CASSEYRSADRASTHGYTF. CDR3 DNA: TGTGCCAGCAGTGAATATCGTTCGGCGGACAGGGCTTCCACGCACGGCTACACCTTC.

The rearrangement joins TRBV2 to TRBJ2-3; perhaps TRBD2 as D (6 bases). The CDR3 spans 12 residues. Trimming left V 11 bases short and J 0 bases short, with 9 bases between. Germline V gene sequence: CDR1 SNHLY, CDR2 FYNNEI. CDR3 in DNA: TGTGCCTGGGGACTGAGCACAGATACGCAGTATTTT. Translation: CAWGLSTDTQYF. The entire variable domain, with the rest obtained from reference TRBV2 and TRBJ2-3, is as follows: EPEVTQTPSHQVTQMGQEVILRCVPISNHLYFYWYRQILGQKVEFLVSFYNNEISEKSEIFDDQFSVERPDGSNFTLKIRSTKLEDSAMYFCAWGLSTDTQYFGPGTRLTVL.

CDR3 protein: CASSEANRGRYEQYF. The CDR3 DNA follows: TGCGCCAGCAGTGAGGCGAACAGGGGACGGTACGAGCAGTACTTC. V gene TRBV10-1 combines with J gene TRBJ2-7; TRBD1 aligns across 7 bases. The ends lost 2 bases at V and 4 bases at J; junction bases unmatched: 8. This CDR3 has 15 amino acids. The germline CDR1 and CDR2 sequences are WNHNN and SYGVQD (reference sequence).

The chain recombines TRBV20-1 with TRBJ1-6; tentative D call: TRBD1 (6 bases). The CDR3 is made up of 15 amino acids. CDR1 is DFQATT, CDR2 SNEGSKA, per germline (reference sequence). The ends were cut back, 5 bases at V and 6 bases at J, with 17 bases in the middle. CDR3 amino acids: CSAPPGSGVNSPLHF. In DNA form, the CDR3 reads TGCAGTGCTCCCCCCGGCTCAGGGGTTAATTCACCCCTCCACTTT.

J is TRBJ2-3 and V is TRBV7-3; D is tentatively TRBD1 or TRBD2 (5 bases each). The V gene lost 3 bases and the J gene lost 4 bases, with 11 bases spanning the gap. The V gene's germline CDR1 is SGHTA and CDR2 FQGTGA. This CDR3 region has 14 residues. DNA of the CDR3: TGTGCCAGCAGCTTTGGGGGACCCGCAGATACGCAGTATTTT. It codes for CASSFGGPADTQYF.

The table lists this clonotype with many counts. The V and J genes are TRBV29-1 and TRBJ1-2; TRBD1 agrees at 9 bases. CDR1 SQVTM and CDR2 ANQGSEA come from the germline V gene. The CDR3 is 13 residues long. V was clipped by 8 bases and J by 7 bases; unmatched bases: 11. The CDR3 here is CSFWTGADPGYTF. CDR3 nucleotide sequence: TGCAGCTTTTGGACAGGGGCCGACCCTGGCTACACCTTC.

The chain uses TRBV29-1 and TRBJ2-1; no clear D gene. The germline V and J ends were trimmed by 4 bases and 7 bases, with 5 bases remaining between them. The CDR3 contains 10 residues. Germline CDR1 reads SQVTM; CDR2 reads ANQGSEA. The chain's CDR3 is CSVVENEQFF. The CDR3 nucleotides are TGCAGCGTTGTAGAGAATGAGCAGTTCTTC.

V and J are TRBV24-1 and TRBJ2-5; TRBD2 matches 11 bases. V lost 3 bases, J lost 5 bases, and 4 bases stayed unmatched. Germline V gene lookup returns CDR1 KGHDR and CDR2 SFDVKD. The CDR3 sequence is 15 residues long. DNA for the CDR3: TGTGCCACCAGTGATCTAGCGGGAGGCGGTGAGACCCAGTACTTC. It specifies CATSDLAGGGETQYF.

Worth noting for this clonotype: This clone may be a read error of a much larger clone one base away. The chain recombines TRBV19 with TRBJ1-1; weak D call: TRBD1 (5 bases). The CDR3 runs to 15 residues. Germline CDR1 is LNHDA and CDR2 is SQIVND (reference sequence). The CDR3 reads CASIFYRGMNTEALF. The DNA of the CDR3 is TGTGCCAGTATCTTCTATAGGGGAATGAACACTGAAGCTCTCTTT.

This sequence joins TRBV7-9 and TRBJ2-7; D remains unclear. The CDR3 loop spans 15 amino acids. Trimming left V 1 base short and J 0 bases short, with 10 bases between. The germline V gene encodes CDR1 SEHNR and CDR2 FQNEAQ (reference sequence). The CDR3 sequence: CASSLGPQSSYEQYF. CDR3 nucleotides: TGTGCCAGCAGCTTAGGCCCACAGAGCTCCTACGAGCAGTACTTC. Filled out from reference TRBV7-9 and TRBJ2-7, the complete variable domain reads DTGVSQNPRHKITKRGQNVTFRCDPISEHNRLYWYRQTLGQGPEFLTYFQNEAQLEKSRLLSDRFSAERPKGSFSTLEIQRTEQGDSAMYLCASSLGPQSSYEQYFGPGTRLTVT.

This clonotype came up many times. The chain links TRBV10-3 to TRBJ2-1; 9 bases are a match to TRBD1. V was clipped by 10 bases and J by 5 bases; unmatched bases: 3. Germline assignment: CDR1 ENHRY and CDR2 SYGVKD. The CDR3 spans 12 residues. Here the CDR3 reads CATGTGHNEQFF. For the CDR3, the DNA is TGTGCCACCGGGACAGGGCACAATGAGCAGTTCTTC.

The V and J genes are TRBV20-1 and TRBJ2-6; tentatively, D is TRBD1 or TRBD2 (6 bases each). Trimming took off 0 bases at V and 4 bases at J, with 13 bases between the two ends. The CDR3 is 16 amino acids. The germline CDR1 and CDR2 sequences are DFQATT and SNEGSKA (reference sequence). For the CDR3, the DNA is TGCAGTGCTAGAGATGTTCCGGGGGCAGGGGCCAACGTCCTGACTTTC. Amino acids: CSARDVPGAGANVLTF.

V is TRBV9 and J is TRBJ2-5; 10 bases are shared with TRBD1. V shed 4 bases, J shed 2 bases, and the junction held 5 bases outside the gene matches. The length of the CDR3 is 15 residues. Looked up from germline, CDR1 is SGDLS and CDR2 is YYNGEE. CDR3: CASSTRTGGQETQYF. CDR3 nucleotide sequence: TGTGCCAGCAGCACCCGGACAGGGGGTCAAGAGACCCAGTACTTC.

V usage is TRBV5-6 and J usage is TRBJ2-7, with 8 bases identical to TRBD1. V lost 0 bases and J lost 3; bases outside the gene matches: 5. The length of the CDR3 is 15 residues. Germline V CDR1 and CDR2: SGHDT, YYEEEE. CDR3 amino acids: CASSLGTGFNYEQYF. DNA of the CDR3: TGTGCCAGCAGCTTGGGGACAGGGTTCAACTACGAGCAGTACTTC.

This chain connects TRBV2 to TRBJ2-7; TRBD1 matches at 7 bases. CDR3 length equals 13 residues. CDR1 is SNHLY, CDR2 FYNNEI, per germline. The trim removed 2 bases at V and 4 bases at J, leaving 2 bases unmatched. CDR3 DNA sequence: TGTGCCAGCAGTGAACAACAGGGGTACGAGCAGTACTTC. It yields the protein CASSEQQGYEQYF.

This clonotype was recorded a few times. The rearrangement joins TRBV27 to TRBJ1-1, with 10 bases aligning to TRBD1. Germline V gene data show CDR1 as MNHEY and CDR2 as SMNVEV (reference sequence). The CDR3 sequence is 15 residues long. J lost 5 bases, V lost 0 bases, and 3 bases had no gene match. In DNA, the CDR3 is TGTGCCAGCAGTTTATCGACAGGGGGCGCAACTGAAGCTTTCTTT. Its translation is CASSLSTGGATEAFF.

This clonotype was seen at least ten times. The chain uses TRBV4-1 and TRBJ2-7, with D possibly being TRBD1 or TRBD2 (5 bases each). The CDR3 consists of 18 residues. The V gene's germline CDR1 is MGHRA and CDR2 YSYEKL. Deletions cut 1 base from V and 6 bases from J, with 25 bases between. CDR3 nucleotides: TGCGCCAGCAGCCAAGGTCCTCGGGGCGACGGAGGCTTAGGCGAGCAGTACTTC. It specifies CASSQGPRGDGGLGEQYF.

This CDR3 is CASSIIPGYGYTF. The DNA for the CDR3 is TGTGCCAGTAGTATAATCCCAGGCTATGGCTACACCTTC. The chain recombines TRBV19 with TRBJ1-2; D is ambiguous. The CDR3 consists of 13 residues. Germline V gene lookup returns CDR1 LNHDA and CDR2 SQIVND (reference sequence). Trimming removed 2 bases from V and 4 bases from J, with 8 bases in between.

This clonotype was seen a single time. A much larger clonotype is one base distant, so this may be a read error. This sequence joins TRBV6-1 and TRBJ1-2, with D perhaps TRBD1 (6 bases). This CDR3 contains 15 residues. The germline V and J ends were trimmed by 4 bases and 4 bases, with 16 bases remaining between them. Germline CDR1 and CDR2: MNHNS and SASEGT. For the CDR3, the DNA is TGTGCCAGCAGTGGGTTGGGGGTAGGGGGCTATGGCTACACCTTC. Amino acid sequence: CASSGLGVGGYGYTF.

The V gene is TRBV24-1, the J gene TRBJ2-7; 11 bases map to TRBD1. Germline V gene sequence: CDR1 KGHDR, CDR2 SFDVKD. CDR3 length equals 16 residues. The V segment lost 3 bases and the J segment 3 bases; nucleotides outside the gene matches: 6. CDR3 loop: CATSDQPGQGVYEQYF. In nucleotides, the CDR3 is TGTGCCACCAGTGATCAACCGGGACAGGGGGTCTACGAGCAGTACTTC.

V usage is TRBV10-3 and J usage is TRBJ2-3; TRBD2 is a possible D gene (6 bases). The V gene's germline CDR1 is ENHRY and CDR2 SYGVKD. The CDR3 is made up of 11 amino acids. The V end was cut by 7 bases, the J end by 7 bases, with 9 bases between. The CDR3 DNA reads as TGTGCCATCACCGCGGGGAATACGCAGTATTTT. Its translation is CAITAGNTQYF.

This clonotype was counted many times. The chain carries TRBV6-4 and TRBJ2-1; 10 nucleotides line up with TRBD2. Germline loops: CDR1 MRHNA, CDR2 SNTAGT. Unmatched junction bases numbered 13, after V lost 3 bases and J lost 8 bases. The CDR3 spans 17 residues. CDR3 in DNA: TGTGCCAGCAGTGAAGGACCTGGGCTAGCGGGGGCCCATGAGCAGTTCTTC. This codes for CASSEGPGLAGAHEQFF.

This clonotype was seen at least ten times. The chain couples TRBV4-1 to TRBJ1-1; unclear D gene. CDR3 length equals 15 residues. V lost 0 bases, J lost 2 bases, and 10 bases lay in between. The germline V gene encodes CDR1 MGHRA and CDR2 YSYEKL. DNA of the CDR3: TGCGCCAGCAGCCAAGAAGCCCCAAAAAACACTGAAGCTTTCTTT. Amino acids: CASSQEAPKNTEAFF.

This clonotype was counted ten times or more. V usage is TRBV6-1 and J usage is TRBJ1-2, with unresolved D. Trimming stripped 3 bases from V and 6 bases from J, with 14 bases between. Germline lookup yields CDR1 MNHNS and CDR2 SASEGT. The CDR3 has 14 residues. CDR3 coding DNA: TGTGCCAGCAGTGATTATATGGAAAGGGATGGCTACACCTTC. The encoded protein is CASSDYMERDGYTF.

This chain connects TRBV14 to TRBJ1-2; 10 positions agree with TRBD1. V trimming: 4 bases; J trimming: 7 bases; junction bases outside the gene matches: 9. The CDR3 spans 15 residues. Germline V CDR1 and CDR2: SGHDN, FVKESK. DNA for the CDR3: TGTGCCAGCAGCCTAACGAGACAGGGGGCGGGTGGCTACACCTTC. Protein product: CASSLTRQGAGGYTF. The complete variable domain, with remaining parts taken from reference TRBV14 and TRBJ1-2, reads EAGVTQFPSHSVIEKGQTVTLRCDPISGHDNLYWYRRVMGKEIKFLLHFVKESKQDESGMPNNRFLAERTGGTYSTLKVQPAELEDSGVYFCASSLTRQGAGGYTFGSGTRLTVV.

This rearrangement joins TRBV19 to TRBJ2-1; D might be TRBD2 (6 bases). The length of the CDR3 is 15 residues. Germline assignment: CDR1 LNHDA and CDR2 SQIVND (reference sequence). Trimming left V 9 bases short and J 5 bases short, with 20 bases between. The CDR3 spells CASIPPGEEHNEQFF. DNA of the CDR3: TGTGCCAGCATTCCCCCGGGGGAGGAGCACAATGAGCAGTTCTTC. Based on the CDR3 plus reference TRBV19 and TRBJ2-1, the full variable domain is DGGITQSPKYLFRKEGQNVTLSCEQNLNHDAMYWYRQDPGQGLRLIYYSQIVNDFQKGDIAEGYSVSREKKESFPLTVTSAQKNPTAFYLCASIPPGEEHNEQFFGPGTRLTVL.

Here the CDR3 DNA reads TGCGCCAGCAGTCCGGACAGGGATTACGAGCAGTACTTC. Translation: CASSPDRDYEQYF. The genes are TRBV10-1 and TRBJ2-7; 8 nucleotides align to TRBD1. V lost 5 bases to trimming and J lost 4 bases; unmatched junction nucleotides: 4. This CDR3 is 13 amino acids long. CDR1 and CDR2 from the germline V gene are WNHNN and SYGVQD (reference sequence).